This TCR beta chain was profiled in a study of identical twins. The study's findings and limits: Out-of-frame alpha sequences common to twins exhibited an excess of low generation probability. Memory repertoires showed no such pattern, whereas abundant cord blood beta clonotypes carried fewer insertions.

From the 5' RACE reads, TCRdb called clonotypes with MiXCR, one entry per CDR3 protein. The table includes around 500,000 distinct CDR3 sequences, 13% to 15% detected once. This clonotype was seen only a few times. The antigen is unknown. V lost 3 bases to trimming and J lost 5 bases, with 16 bases between them. This CDR3 is built from 15 residues. These same data were also listed under a study on yellow fever vaccine responses in identical twins.

This sequence originates from a woman aged 18-35 years in good health. Material for sequencing was CD4+ T cells sorted from blood. This sequence joins TRBV12-3 or TRBV12-4 and TRBJ2-5; TRBD1 is a possible D gene (5 bases). In DNA form, the CDR3 reads TGTGCCAGCAGTTTTACAGGCGCCGTCCGCGAGACCCAGTACTTC. It codes for CASSFTGAVRETQYF.